The rows below give T cell receptor beta chains drawn from one sample of a study of blood T cell repertoires in COVID-19. Sequencing used immunoSEQ multiplex PCR; TCRdb keeps in-frame clones, though not all of them. The sample holds fewer than 450,000 clones; over 80% are singletons and the top ten take about 6%. Sequencing input: peripheral blood. The receptors were sampled from a woman aged 45-60 years with COVID-19, enrolled during active disease. The CDR3 runs from the conserved cysteine through the conserved F or W. Fields, in order: clone size, D gene, V gene, J gene, CDR3 DNA, CDR3 protein. D genes are given only for firm matches. Clone size is not always given. Where it is, it says once, few, many or a class for expanded clones.

clone size: .
D gene: .
V gene: TRBV7-2
J gene: TRBJ2-1
CDR3 DNA: TGTGCCAGCAGCATTAACAGGGGGAAGACTAGCACAGAGCAGTTCTTC
CDR3 protein: CASSINRGKTSTEQFF

clone size: .
D gene: .
V gene: TRBV5-4
J gene: TRBJ2-1
CDR3 DNA: TGTGCCAGCAGCTTGTTCGTCGGGATCTCCTACAATGAGCAGTTCTTC
CDR3 protein: CASSLFVGISYNEQFF

clone size: .
D gene: .
V gene: TRBV27
J gene: TRBJ1-2
CDR3 DNA: TGTGCCAGTTCCTTTTCGTTCGGGTATGGCTACACCTTC
CDR3 protein: CASSFSFGYGYTF

clone size: .
D gene: TRBD2
V gene: TRBV18
J gene: TRBJ2-1
CDR3 DNA: TGTGCCAGCTCACCATCCGGACTAGCGGGGGGCAATGAGCAGTTCTTC
CDR3 protein: CASSPSGLAGGNEQFF

clone size: .
D gene: .
V gene: TRBV19
J gene: TRBJ1-2
CDR3 DNA: TGTGCCAGCGAATTAGGACCTCGGGGCTATGGCTACACCTTC
CDR3 protein: CASELGPRGYGYTF

clone size: .
D gene: .
V gene: TRBV7-9
J gene: TRBJ2-7
CDR3 DNA: TGTGCCAGCAGCTCTAGCGCTCCAGGCCGCTACGAGCAGTACTTC
CDR3 protein: CASSSSAPGRYEQYF

clone size: .
D gene: .
V gene: TRBV11-2
J gene: TRBJ2-1
CDR3 DNA: TGTGCCAGCAGCTTAGAAGTGGGAAGGGGCAATGAGCAGTTCTTC
CDR3 protein: CASSLEVGRGNEQFF

clone size: .
D gene: TRBD2
V gene: TRBV7-2
J gene: TRBJ2-7
CDR3 DNA: TGTGCCAGCACCCTCACACTAGCGAAGGCCTACGAGCAGTACTTC
CDR3 protein: CASTLTLAKAYEQYF

clone size: .
D gene: TRBD1
V gene: TRBV7-9
J gene: TRBJ1-4
CDR3 DNA: TGTGCCAGCAGCTTGACAGGGGTGGATGAAAAACTGTTTTTT
CDR3 protein: CASSLTGVDEKLFF

clone size: .
D gene: TRBD1
V gene: TRBV13
J gene: TRBJ1-2
CDR3 DNA: TGTGCCAGCAGTTTAAGGGGGCATAGGGGCTACACCTTC
CDR3 protein: CASSLRGHRGYTF

clone size: few
D gene: TRBD2
V gene: TRBV27
J gene: TRBJ2-7
CDR3 DNA: TGTGCCAGCACCCCCAGTCGGACTAGCGGGAGGAATAGCTCCTACGAGCAGTACTTC
CDR3 protein: CASTPSRTSGRNSSYEQYF

clone size: .
D gene: TRBD1
V gene: TRBV4-3
J gene: TRBJ1-2
CDR3 DNA: TGCGCCAGCAGCCAACTGGGACAGTCTAACTATGGCTACACCTTC
CDR3 protein: CASSQLGQSNYGYTF

clone size: .
D gene: TRBD2
V gene: TRBV28
J gene: TRBJ2-1
CDR3 DNA: TGTGCCAGCAGTTTTTCTCTCCCTACTAGCGGGAGTTCCAATGAGCAGTTCTTC
CDR3 protein: CASSFSLPTSGSSNEQFF

clone size: few
D gene: TRBD2
V gene: TRBV2
J gene: TRBJ2-5
CDR3 DNA: TGTGCCACTCCAGTGTCCCTGCGGGAGGCGCAAGAGACCCAGTACTTC
CDR3 protein: CATPVSLREAQETQYF

clone size: .
D gene: .
V gene: TRBV14
J gene: TRBJ2-7
CDR3 DNA: TGTGCCAGCAGCCCTCGTGGTTTCCAGGGGCAGTACGAGCAGTACTTC
CDR3 protein: CASSPRGFQGQYEQYF

clone size: .
D gene: TRBD2
V gene: TRBV7-9
J gene: TRBJ2-7
CDR3 DNA: TGTGCCAGCAGCTTAGGTCTAGCGGGAGGTTACTCCTACGAGCAGTACTTC
CDR3 protein: CASSLGLAGGYSYEQYF

clone size: .
D gene: .
V gene: TRBV7-6
J gene: TRBJ2-7
CDR3 DNA: TGTGCCAGCAGCTTAGGGGGGGAGTGGGTGGCAGGGCACGATTACGAGCAGTACTTC
CDR3 protein: CASSLGGEWVAGHDYEQYF

clone size: many
D gene: .
V gene: TRBV25-1
J gene: TRBJ2-1
CDR3 DNA: TGTGCCAGCAGTGAGCGTAGTTCCTACAATGAGCAGTTCTTC
CDR3 protein: CASSERSSYNEQFF

clone size: .
D gene: .
V gene: TRBV2
J gene: TRBJ1-1
CDR3 DNA: TGTGCCAGCAGTTCCAGGGTGAACACTGAAGCTTTCTTT
CDR3 protein: CASSSRVNTEAFF

clone size: .
D gene: TRBD2
V gene: TRBV7-2
J gene: TRBJ2-3
CDR3 DNA: TGTGCCAGCAGCTCAGGACTAGCGGGAAGCACAGATACGCAGTATTTT
CDR3 protein: CASSSGLAGSTDTQYF

clone size: .
D gene: TRBD1
V gene: TRBV18
J gene: TRBJ1-4
CDR3 DNA: TGTGCCAGCTCACCACAAGGGGGCGTCGGTGAAAAACTGTTTTTT
CDR3 protein: CASSPQGGVGEKLFF

clone size: .
D gene: TRBD1
V gene: TRBV19
J gene: TRBJ2-7
CDR3 DNA: TGTGCCAGTAGCCAACAGGGGTCCTCCTACGAGCAGTACTTC
CDR3 protein: CASSQQGSSYEQYF

clone size: few
D gene: TRBD1
V gene: TRBV2
J gene: TRBJ1-1
CDR3 DNA: TGTGCCAGCAGGGACAGGCTGAACACTGAAGCTTTCTTT
CDR3 protein: CASRDRLNTEAFF

clone size: .
D gene: TRBD2
V gene: TRBV7-3
J gene: TRBJ2-1
CDR3 DNA: TGTGCCAGCAGCCCCCCGGGAGGGTCTAACTACAATGAGCAGTTCTTC
CDR3 protein: CASSPPGGSNYNEQFF

clone size: .
D gene: .
V gene: TRBV11-3
J gene: TRBJ2-3
CDR3 DNA: TGTGCCAGCAGTTCCCAGAGGGATACGCAGTATTTT
CDR3 protein: CASSSQRDTQYF

clone size: .
D gene: .
V gene: TRBV7-8
J gene: TRBJ2-2
CDR3 DNA: TGTGCCAGCAGTTCGAGTGGTCTCCCGGGGTGGACCGGGGAGCTGTTTTTT
CDR3 protein: CASSSSGLPGWTGELFF

clone size: once
D gene: .
V gene: TRBV14
J gene: TRBJ1-2
CDR3 DNA: TGTGCCAGCAGCCAAGATCGGCGGCAGTTCCGTTATGGCTACACCTTC
CDR3 protein: CASSQDRRQFRYGYTF

clone size: once
D gene: .
V gene: TRBV27
J gene: TRBJ1-2
CDR3 DNA: TGTGCCAGCAGTCGATCCCCCCAGGGGAGCTATGGCTACACCTTC
CDR3 protein: CASSRSPQGSYGYTF

clone size: .
D gene: .
V gene: TRBV7-2
J gene: TRBJ2-1
CDR3 DNA: TGTGCCAGCAGCTTAGGTGGAGCGGCCACCTACAATGAGCAGTTCTTC
CDR3 protein: CASSLGGAATYNEQFF

clone size: .
D gene: .
V gene: TRBV24-1
J gene: TRBJ2-1
CDR3 DNA: TGTGCCACCAGTGATTTGCGTCACAATGAGCAGTTCTTC
CDR3 protein: CATSDLRHNEQFF

clone size: once
D gene: .
V gene: TRBV5-1
J gene: TRBJ2-1
CDR3 DNA: TGCGCCAGCAGCTTGGTTCTCGCCCACGGGAATGAGCAGTTCTTC
CDR3 protein: CASSLVLAHGNEQFF

clone size: .
D gene: TRBD2
V gene: TRBV7-6
J gene: TRBJ2-7
CDR3 DNA: TGTGCCAGCAGCCTGCGAACTAGCGGGAGGGCCGAAGGTTATTCCGAGCAGTACTTC
CDR3 protein: CASSLRTSGRAEGYSEQYF

clone size: .
D gene: TRBD1
V gene: TRBV4-1
J gene: TRBJ2-3
CDR3 DNA: TGCGCCAGCAGCCCAAGACAGGGGTCAGATACGCAGTATTTT
CDR3 protein: CASSPRQGSDTQYF

clone size: .
D gene: .
V gene: TRBV2
J gene: TRBJ2-3
CDR3 DNA: TGTGCCAGCAGAGGGGGAAGCACAGATACGCAGTATTTT
CDR3 protein: CASRGGSTDTQYF

clone size: .
D gene: TRBD2
V gene: TRBV11-2
J gene: TRBJ2-3
CDR3 DNA: TGTGCCAGCACCGGAGGCGGGAGAGTTCTAGATACGCAGTATTTT
CDR3 protein: CASTGGGRVLDTQYF

clone size: few
D gene: TRBD1
V gene: TRBV3-1/TRBV3-2
J gene: TRBJ1-1
CDR3 DNA: TGTGCCAGCAGTCGAGGGGGCGGTGAAGCTTTCTTT
CDR3 protein: CASSRGGGEAFF

clone size: few
D gene: TRBD2
V gene: TRBV6-6
J gene: TRBJ2-7
CDR3 DNA: TGTGCCAGCAGTTACGGTAGCGGGAGATCTTCGGGGGAGCAGTACTTC
CDR3 protein: CASSYGSGRSSGEQYF

clone size: .
D gene: TRBD2
V gene: TRBV5-1
J gene: TRBJ2-7
CDR3 DNA: TGCGCCAGCAGCTTGTCTAGCGGGAAATTTGGGGGGTCCTACGAGCAGTACTTC
CDR3 protein: CASSLSSGKFGGSYEQYF

clone size: few
D gene: .
V gene: TRBV18
J gene: TRBJ2-3
CDR3 DNA: TGTGCCAGCACCTACGAGGGTCCTAGAGATACGCAGTATTTT
CDR3 protein: CASTYEGPRDTQYF

clone size: .
D gene: .
V gene: TRBV5-1
J gene: TRBJ2-1
CDR3 DNA: TGCGCCAGCAGTACTGGTAGCTCCTACAATGAGCAGTTCTTC
CDR3 protein: CASSTGSSYNEQFF

clone size: .
D gene: TRBD2
V gene: TRBV6-5
J gene: TRBJ2-5
CDR3 DNA: TGTGCCAGCAGTAGAGCGGGGACGTCGGTGGAGACCCAGTACTTC
CDR3 protein: CASSRAGTSVETQYF

clone size: .
D gene: .
V gene: TRBV3-1/TRBV3-2
J gene: TRBJ1-5
CDR3 DNA: TGTGCCAGCAGCCACCGGTTGCTCTCGGGGAGCAATCAGCCCCAGCATTTT
CDR3 protein: CASSHRLLSGSNQPQHF

clone size: .
D gene: .
V gene: TRBV9
J gene: TRBJ2-5
CDR3 DNA: TGTGCCAGCAGCGTAGTACAGGGAAAGACCCAGTACTTC
CDR3 protein: CASSVVQGKTQYF

clone size: .
D gene: TRBD1
V gene: TRBV7-9
J gene: TRBJ1-2
CDR3 DNA: TGTGCCAGCAGCGGAGGACCGGGACAGCAAGCTAACTATGGCTACACCTTC
CDR3 protein: CASSGGPGQQANYGYTF

clone size: .
D gene: .
V gene: TRBV5-6
J gene: TRBJ1-2
CDR3 DNA: TGTGCCAGCAGCTTGACGGGTCGTGGAGCCGGAATACCCCGGAGTCGCTACACCTTC
CDR3 protein: CASSLTGRGAGIPRSRYTF

clone size: once
D gene: .
V gene: TRBV7-6
J gene: TRBJ1-1
CDR3 DNA: TGTGCCAGCAGCTTAGTGGGGGGAGGGAAAACTGAAGCTTTCTTT
CDR3 protein: CASSLVGGGKTEAFF

clone size: .
D gene: .
V gene: TRBV6-6
J gene: TRBJ1-3
CDR3 DNA: TGTGCCAGCGCGGGGGGCTCTGGAAACACCATATATTTT
CDR3 protein: CASAGGSGNTIYF

clone size: .
D gene: .
V gene: TRBV7-3
J gene: TRBJ1-1
CDR3 DNA: TGTGCCAGCAGCTTTGACAGCAGAGCTGAAGCTTTCTTT
CDR3 protein: CASSFDSRAEAFF

clone size: .
D gene: .
V gene: TRBV6-2/TRBV6-3
J gene: TRBJ2-1
CDR3 DNA: TGTGCCAGCAGTTACTCCCGGGACTTTGACAATGAGCAGTTCTTC
CDR3 protein: CASSYSRDFDNEQFF

clone size: .
D gene: TRBD2
V gene: TRBV30
J gene: TRBJ2-7
CDR3 DNA: TGTGCCTTCCGGACAGGCCAACGGAGGACTAGCGGGAGCTACGAGCAGTACTTC
CDR3 protein: CAFRTGQRRTSGSYEQYF

clone size: .
D gene: TRBD1
V gene: TRBV19
J gene: TRBJ1-2
CDR3 DNA: TGTGCCAGTAACACAGGGGGCTTTGGCTATGGCTACACCTTC
CDR3 protein: CASNTGGFGYGYTF

clone size: once
D gene: .
V gene: TRBV19
J gene: TRBJ1-2
CDR3 DNA: TGTGCCAGCCGATCGGGGGGAATCTATGGCTACACCTTC
CDR3 protein: CASRSGGIYGYTF

clone size: .
D gene: TRBD1
V gene: TRBV12-3/TRBV12-4
J gene: TRBJ2-1
CDR3 DNA: TGTGCCAGCAGGACAGGGTATGAGCAGTTCTTC
CDR3 protein: CASRTGYEQFF

clone size: .
D gene: TRBD1
V gene: TRBV27
J gene: TRBJ2-7
CDR3 DNA: TGTGCCAGCAGCGTAGGGACAGCTCAACGTCGCTACGAGCAGTACTTC
CDR3 protein: CASSVGTAQRRYEQYF

clone size: .
D gene: TRBD1
V gene: TRBV27
J gene: TRBJ2-2
CDR3 DNA: TGTGCCAGCAGTTTAACAGGGGGCGTCAGCACCGGGGAGCTGTTTTTT
CDR3 protein: CASSLTGGVSTGELFF

clone size: .
D gene: TRBD1
V gene: TRBV18
J gene: TRBJ2-5
CDR3 DNA: TGTGCCAGCTCACCAGTGTCGCCGACAGGGGGAGGGGAGACCCAGTACTTC
CDR3 protein: CASSPVSPTGGGETQYF

clone size: few
D gene: TRBD1
V gene: TRBV29-1
J gene: TRBJ2-7
CDR3 DNA: TGCAGCGTTGGCCCACAGGGGGCTTTCTACGAGCAGTACTTC
CDR3 protein: CSVGPQGAFYEQYF

clone size: .
D gene: .
V gene: TRBV5-1
J gene: TRBJ2-3
CDR3 DNA: TGCGCCAGCAGCCTGGGGATCGGAGGAGATACGCAGTATTTT
CDR3 protein: CASSLGIGGDTQYF

clone size: .
D gene: TRBD2
V gene: TRBV7-8
J gene: TRBJ2-1
CDR3 DNA: TGTGCCAGCAGCCCAGGACTAGCGGGAGTCAATGAGCAGTTCTTC
CDR3 protein: CASSPGLAGVNEQFF

clone size: .
D gene: .
V gene: TRBV30
J gene: TRBJ1-2
CDR3 DNA: TGTGCCTGGGCTGACAGAGGCTATGGCTACACCTTC
CDR3 protein: CAWADRGYGYTF